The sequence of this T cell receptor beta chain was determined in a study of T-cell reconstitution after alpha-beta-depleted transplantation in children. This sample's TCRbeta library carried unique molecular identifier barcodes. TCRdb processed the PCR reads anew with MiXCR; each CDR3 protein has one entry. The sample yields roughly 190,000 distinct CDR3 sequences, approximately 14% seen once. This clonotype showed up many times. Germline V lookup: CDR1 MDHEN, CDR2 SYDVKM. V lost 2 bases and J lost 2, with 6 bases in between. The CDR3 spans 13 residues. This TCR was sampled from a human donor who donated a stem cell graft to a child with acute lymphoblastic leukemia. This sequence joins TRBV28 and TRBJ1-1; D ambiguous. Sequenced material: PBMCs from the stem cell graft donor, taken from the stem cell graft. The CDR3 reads CASSLSPNTEAFF. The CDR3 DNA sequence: TGTGCCAGCAGTTTAAGTCCCAACACTGAAGCTTTCTTT. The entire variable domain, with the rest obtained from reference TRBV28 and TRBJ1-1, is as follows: DVKVTQSSRYLVKRTGEKVFLECVQDMDHENMFWYRQDPGLGLRLIYFSYDVKMKEKGDIPEGYSVSREKKERFSLILESASTNQTSMYLCASSLSPNTEAFFGQGTRLTVV.